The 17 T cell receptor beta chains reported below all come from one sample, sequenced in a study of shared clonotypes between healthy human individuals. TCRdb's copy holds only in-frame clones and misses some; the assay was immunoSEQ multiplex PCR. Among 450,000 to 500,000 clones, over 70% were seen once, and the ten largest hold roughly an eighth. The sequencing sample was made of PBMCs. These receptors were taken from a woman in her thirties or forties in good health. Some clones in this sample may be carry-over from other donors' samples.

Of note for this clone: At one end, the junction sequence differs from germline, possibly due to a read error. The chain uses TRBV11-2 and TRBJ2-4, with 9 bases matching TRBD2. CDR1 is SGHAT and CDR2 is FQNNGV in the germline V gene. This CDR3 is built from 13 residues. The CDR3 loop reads CASSQDRAGGPVF. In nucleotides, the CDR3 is TGCGCCAGCAGCCAAGATAGGGCGGGAGGGCCTGTCTTC. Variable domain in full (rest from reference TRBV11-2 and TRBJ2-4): EAGVAQSPRYKIIEKRQSVAFWCNPISGHATLYWYQQILGQGPKLLIQFQNNGVVDDSQLPKDRFSAERLKGVDSTLKIQPAKLEDSAVYLCASSQDRAGGPVFGAGTRLSVL.

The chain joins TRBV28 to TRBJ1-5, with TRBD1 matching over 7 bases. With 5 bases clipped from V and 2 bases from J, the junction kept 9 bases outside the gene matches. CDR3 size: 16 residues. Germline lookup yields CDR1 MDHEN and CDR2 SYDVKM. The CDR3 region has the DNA TGTGCCAGCAGTGGGCCCTACAGGGGCGGCAATCAGCCCCAGCATTTT. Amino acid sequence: CASSGPYRGGNQPQHF.

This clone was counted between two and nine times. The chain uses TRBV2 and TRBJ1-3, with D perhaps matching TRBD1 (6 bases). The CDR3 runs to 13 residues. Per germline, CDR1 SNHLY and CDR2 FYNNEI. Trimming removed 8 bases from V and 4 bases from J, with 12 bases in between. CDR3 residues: CASQGYGGNTIYF. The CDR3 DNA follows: TGTGCCAGCCAGGGGTACGGAGGAAACACCATATATTTT.

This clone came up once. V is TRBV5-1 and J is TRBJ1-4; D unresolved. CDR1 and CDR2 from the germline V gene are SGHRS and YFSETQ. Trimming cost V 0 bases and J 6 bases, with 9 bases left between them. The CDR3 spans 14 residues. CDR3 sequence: CASSLDPADEKLFF. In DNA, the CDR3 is TGCGCCAGCAGCTTGGACCCAGCGGATGAAAAACTGTTTTTT.

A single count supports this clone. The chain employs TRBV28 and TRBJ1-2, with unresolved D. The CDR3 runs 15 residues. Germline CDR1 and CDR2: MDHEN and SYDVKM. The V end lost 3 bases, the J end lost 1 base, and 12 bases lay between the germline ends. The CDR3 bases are TGTGCCAGCAGTTTGAAGGTACTAGATAACTATGGCTACACCTTC. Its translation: CASSLKVLDNYGYTF.

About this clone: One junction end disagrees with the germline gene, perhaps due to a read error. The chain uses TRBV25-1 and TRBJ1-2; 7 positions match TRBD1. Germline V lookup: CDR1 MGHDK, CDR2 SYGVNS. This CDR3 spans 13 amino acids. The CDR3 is CASRAGGRYCYTF. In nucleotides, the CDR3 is TGCGCCAGCAGGGCAGGGGGTCGCTATTGCTACACCTTC.

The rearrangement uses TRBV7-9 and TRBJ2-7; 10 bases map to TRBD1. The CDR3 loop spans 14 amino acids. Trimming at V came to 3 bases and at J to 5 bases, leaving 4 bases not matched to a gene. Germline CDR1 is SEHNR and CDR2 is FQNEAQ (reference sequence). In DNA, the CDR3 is TGTGCCAGCAGCTTCCGGGACAGGGGACACGAGCAGTACTTC. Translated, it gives CASSFRDRGHEQYF.

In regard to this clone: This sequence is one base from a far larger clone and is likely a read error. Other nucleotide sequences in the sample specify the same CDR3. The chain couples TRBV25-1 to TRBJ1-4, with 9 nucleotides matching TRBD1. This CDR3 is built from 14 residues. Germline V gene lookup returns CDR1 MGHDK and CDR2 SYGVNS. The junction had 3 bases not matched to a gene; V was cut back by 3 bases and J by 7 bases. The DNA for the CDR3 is TGTGCCAGCAGTGAGGGACAGGGACGTGAAAAACTGTTTTTT. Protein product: CASSEGQGREKLFF. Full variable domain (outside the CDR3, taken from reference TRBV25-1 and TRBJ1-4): EADIYQTPRYLVIGTGKKITLECSQTMGHDKMYWYQQDPGMELHLIHYSYGVNSTEKGDLSSESTVSRIRTEHFPLTLESARPSHTSQYLCASSEGQGREKLFFGSGTQLSVL.

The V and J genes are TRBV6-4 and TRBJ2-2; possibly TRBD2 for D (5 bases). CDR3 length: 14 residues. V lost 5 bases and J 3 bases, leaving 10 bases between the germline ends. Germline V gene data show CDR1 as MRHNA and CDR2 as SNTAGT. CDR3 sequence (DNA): TGTGCCAGCAGTCCCTCAGCGGACACCGGGGAGCTGTTTTTT. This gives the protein CASSPSADTGELFF.

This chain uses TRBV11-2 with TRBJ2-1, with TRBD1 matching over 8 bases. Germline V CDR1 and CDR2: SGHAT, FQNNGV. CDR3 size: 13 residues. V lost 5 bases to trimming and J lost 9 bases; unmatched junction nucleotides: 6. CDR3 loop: CASSAGTGGEQFF. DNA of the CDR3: TGTGCCAGCAGCGCCGGGACAGGCGGTGAGCAGTTCTTC.

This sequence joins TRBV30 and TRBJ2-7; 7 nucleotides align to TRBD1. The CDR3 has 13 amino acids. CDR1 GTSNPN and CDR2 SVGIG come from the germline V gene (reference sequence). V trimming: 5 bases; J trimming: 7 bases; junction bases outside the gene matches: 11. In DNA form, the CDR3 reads TGTGCCTGGGAGAGGGACAGACCTCGAGAGCAGTACTTC. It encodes CAWERDRPREQYF.

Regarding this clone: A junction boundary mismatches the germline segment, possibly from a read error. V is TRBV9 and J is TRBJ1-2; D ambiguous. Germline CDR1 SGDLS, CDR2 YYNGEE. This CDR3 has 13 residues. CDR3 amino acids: CASGVARNYGYTF. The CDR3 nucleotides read TGTGCCAGCGGCGTAGCCAGAAACTATGGCTACACCTTC.

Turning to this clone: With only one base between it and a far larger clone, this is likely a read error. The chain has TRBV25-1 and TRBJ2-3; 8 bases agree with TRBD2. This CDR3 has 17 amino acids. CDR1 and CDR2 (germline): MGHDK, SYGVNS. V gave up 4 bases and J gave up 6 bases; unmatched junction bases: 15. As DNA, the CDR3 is TGTGCCAGCAGTGGCGGGTGTAGCGGGATTTTTGGTGATACGCAGTATTTT. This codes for CASSGGCSGIFGDTQYF.

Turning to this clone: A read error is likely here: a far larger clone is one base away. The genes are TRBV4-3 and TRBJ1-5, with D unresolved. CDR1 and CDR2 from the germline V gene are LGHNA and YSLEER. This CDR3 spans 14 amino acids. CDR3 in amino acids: CVSSPQISNQPQHF. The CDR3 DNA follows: TGCGTCAGCAGCCCCCAGATTAGCAATCAGCCCCAGCATTTT.

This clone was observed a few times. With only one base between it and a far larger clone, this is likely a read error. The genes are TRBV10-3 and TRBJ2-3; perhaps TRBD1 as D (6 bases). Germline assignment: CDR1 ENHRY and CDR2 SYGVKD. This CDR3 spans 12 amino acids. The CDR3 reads CATGTSTGTQYF. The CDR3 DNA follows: TGTGCCACCGGGACATCGACAGGTACGCAGTATTTT.

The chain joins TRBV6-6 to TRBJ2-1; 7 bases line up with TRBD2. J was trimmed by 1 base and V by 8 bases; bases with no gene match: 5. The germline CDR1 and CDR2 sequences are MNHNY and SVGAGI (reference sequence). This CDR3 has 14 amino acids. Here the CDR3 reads CASRPSGSYNEQFF. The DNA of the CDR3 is TGTGCCAGCCGTCCTAGCGGATCCTACAATGAGCAGTTCTTC.

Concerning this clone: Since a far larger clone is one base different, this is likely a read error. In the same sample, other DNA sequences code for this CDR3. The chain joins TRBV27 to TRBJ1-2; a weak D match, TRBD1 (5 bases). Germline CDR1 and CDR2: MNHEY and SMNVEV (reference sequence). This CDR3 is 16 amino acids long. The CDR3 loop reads CASSPAPPGLSYGYTF. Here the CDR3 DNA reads TGTGCCAGCAGTCCCGCCCCTCCAGGGTTGAGTTATGGTTACACCTTC.